The 12 T cell receptor beta chains below come from one sample, sequenced in a study of cytomegalovirus exposure and HLA in healthy donors. 60 Vbeta and 13 Jbeta primers were used in PCR. Some clones are missing from TCRdb's copy, which holds only in-frame ones; the method was immunoSEQ multiplex PCR. The data contain some 80,000 clones, roughly 80% of them singletons. The material sequenced was PBMCs. The receptors originated from a human donor in good health.

The CDR3 loop is CASSLGDSSYEQYF. The CDR3 nucleotides read TGTGCCAGCAGCTTGGGTGACAGCTCCTACGAGCAGTACTTC. The gene calls are TRBV5-4 and TRBJ2-7; TRBD1 is a possible D gene (5 bases). CDR3 length: 14 residues. The germline gives CDR1 SGHNT, CDR2 YYREEE (reference sequence). V was trimmed by 0 bases and J by 0 bases, leaving 7 bases between them.

V gene TRBV11-2 combines with J gene TRBJ1-1; a weak D match, TRBD1 (6 bases). The CDR3 spans 17 residues. The V and J ends lost 4 bases and 1 base respectively, with 19 bases between them. Per germline, CDR1 SGHAT and CDR2 FQNNGV. CDR3 protein: CASSSRGAGSKNTEAFF. The CDR3 nucleotides are TGTGCCAGCAGCTCACGGGGGGCCGGATCTAAGAACACTGAAGCTTTCTTT.

The gene calls are TRBV5-4 and TRBJ2-1; 11 bases fit TRBD1. The CDR3 covers 15 residues. From germline, CDR1 is SGHNT and CDR2 YYREEE (reference sequence). Losses at the gene ends were 4 bases for V and 2 bases for J; bases not matched to a gene: 2. CDR3 protein: CASSLGQGAYNEQFF. As DNA, the CDR3 is TGTGCCAGCAGCCTGGGACAGGGGGCCTACAATGAGCAGTTCTTC.

The chain is built from TRBV15 and TRBJ2-3, with TRBD2 identical over 7 bases. Looked up from germline, CDR1 is LNHNV and CDR2 is YYDKDF (reference sequence). J lost 2 bases, V lost 5 bases, and 10 bases had no gene match. The CDR3 totals 16 residues. CDR3 in DNA: TGTGCCACCAGCTCTGCGGGGGACTTGGACACAGATACGCAGTATTTT. This codes for CATSSAGDLDTDTQYF.

The chain has TRBV2 and TRBJ2-1, with TRBD2 matching 14 bases. The CDR3 is 17 amino acids. Trimming took 8 bases from V and 9 from J; bases not matched to a gene: 15. Germline V gene data show CDR1 as SNHLY and CDR2 as FYNNEI. The CDR3 here is CASLGLAGALGFSEQFF. The CDR3 DNA reads as TGTGCCAGCTTGGGACTAGCGGGGGCCCTAGGTTTTTCTGAGCAGTTCTTC.

In DNA form, the CDR3 reads TGTGCCAGCAGTTACGGGGGAGGGACAGATACGCAGTATTTT. Translated: CASSYGGGTDTQYF. The rearrangement joins TRBV6-5 to TRBJ2-3; 7 bases are a match to TRBD2. This CDR3 is 14 amino acids long. CDR1 MNHEY and CDR2 SVGAGI come from the germline V gene. With 2 bases clipped from V and 3 bases from J, the junction kept 2 bases outside the gene matches.

The chain has TRBV6-1 and TRBJ2-7; D is possibly TRBD2 (6 bases). V was pared by 0 bases and J by 2 bases, with 8 bases between. Germline V gene lookup returns CDR1 MNHNS and CDR2 SASEGT. The CDR3 is made up of 14 amino acids. Written as DNA, the CDR3 is TGTGCCAGCAGTGAAGCGCGGGACCCCTACGAGCAGTACTTC. It translates to CASSEARDPYEQYF.

The chain carries TRBV19 and TRBJ2-1; the match to TRBD1 covers 7 bases. The CDR3 extends over 15 amino acids. The J segment lost 4 bases and the V segment lost 6 bases, leaving 9 bases of the junction unmatched. Germline CDR1 and CDR2: LNHDA and SQIVND (reference sequence). The CDR3 reads CASRADRLIYNEQFF. The CDR3 DNA is TGTGCCAGTAGAGCGGACAGGCTGATATACAATGAGCAGTTCTTC.

The chain employs TRBV9 and TRBJ1-1, with a weak D call TRBD1 (5 bases). Between the trimmed V and J ends, which lost 4 bases and 6 bases, there was a span of 16 bases. Germline V gene sequence: CDR1 SGDLS, CDR2 YYNGEE. This CDR3 region has 14 residues. The CDR3 DNA reads as TGTGCCAGCAGCTCTGGGAATGTGGGGCCTGAAGCTTTCTTT. Translated: CASSSGNVGPEAFF.

The J gene is TRBJ1-6, the V gene TRBV6-5; D is unclear. Trimming pared 2 bases from V and 8 bases from J, leaving 10 bases between. Germline CDR1 and CDR2: MNHEY and SVGAGI. This CDR3 has 14 amino acids. CDR3 coding DNA: TGTGCCAGCAGTTACGGGGAGGGCGATTCACCCCTCCACTTT. This translates into CASSYGEGDSPLHF.

Worth noting for this clone: The junction does not match germline at one end; this may be a read error. This rearrangement joins TRBV5-1 to TRBJ1-5; D perhaps matches TRBD1 (6 bases). Per the germline V gene, CDR1 is SGHRS and CDR2 is YFSETQ. This CDR3 has 15 amino acids. CDR3 DNA: TGCGCCAGCAGCTTATCCGGGACACCAAATCAGCCCCAGAATTTT. As protein: CASSLSGTPNQPQNF.

The V gene is TRBV10-3, the J gene TRBJ1-6; possibly TRBD1 for D (5 bases). The germline V gene has CDR1 ENHRY and CDR2 SYGVKD. Trimming stripped 8 bases from V and 8 bases from J, with 13 bases between. This CDR3 contains 13 residues. The CDR3 reads CAIGTGGDSPLHF. The DNA of the CDR3 is TGTGCCATCGGAACAGGCGGGGATTCACCCCTCCACTTT.